Following are 16 T cell receptor beta chains from one sample sequenced in a study of CD8 T cells in ankylosing spondylitis. TCRdb ran MiXCR on the 5' RACE reads and lists one entry per CDR3 protein. The table lists some 30,000 distinct CDR3 sequences, 14% of them singletons. The specimen was blood. These receptors originate from a male donor with ankylosing spondylitis or in good health (not recorded which).

This clonotype has at least ten counts. This chain joins TRBV20-1 and TRBJ2-3; D might be TRBD2 (5 bases). The germline CDR1 and CDR2 sequences are DFQATT and SNEGSKA (reference sequence). This CDR3 contains 13 residues. Trimming took 4 bases from V and 4 from J, leaving 12 bases between them. For the CDR3, the DNA is TGCAGTGCTATCTACGGGAATTCAGATACGCAGTATTTT. It yields the protein CSAIYGNSDTQYF.

In its sample, this clonotype was seen a few times. The rearrangement joins TRBV10-3 to TRBJ2-5, with D unclear. Germline CDR1 reads ENHRY; CDR2 reads SYGVKD. Trimming stripped 0 bases from V and 5 bases from J, with 4 bases between. The CDR3 runs to 12 residues. The CDR3 bases are TGTGCCATCAGTGAGTCGGGGGAGACCCAGTACTTC. Protein: CAISESGETQYF.

The table lists this clonotype with a few counts. The J gene is TRBJ2-5, the V gene TRBV28; D possibly corresponds to TRBD1 (5 bases). CDR1 MDHEN and CDR2 SYDVKM come from the germline V gene. The V end was cut by 5 bases, the J end by 5 bases, with 18 bases between. There are 15 residues in the CDR3. CDR3 loop: CASSPEIQGIETQYF. The CDR3 nucleotides read TGTGCCAGCAGTCCGGAAATTCAGGGTATTGAGACCCAGTACTTC.

This clonotype was observed a handful of times. V is TRBV28 and J is TRBJ2-2, with a possible D match to TRBD2 (5 bases). The V gene lost 2 bases and the J gene lost 2 bases, with 9 bases spanning the gap. CDR3 size: 15 residues. Germline CDR1 MDHEN, CDR2 SYDVKM. DNA of the CDR3: TGTGCCAGCAGTTTAGAGGGCTACAACACCGGGGAGCTGTTTTTT. This gives the protein CASSLEGYNTGELFF.

This clonotype was observed a handful of times. The V call is TRBV4-3, the J call TRBJ2-3, with D unclear. CDR3 length equals 13 residues. Germline CDR1 LGHNA, CDR2 YSLEER. The V end lost 0 bases, the J end lost 10 bases, and 11 bases lay between the germline ends. The CDR3 region is CASSQDPRMAQYF. CDR3 sequence (DNA): TGCGCCAGCAGCCAAGATCCCAGAATGGCGCAGTATTTT.

This clonotype appeared many times. The chain has TRBV29-1 and TRBJ2-3; TRBD2 matches at 11 bases. Germline V lookup: CDR1 SQVTM, CDR2 ANQGSEA. CDR3 length: 14 residues. J was trimmed by 4 bases and V by 6 bases; bases with no gene match: 6. CDR3: CSVATSGSPDTQYF. The CDR3 DNA reads as TGCAGCGTGGCTACTAGCGGGAGCCCAGATACGCAGTATTTT.

This sequence joins TRBV7-3 and TRBJ1-1, with D uncertain. Germline V gene lookup returns CDR1 SGHTA and CDR2 FQGTGA. This CDR3 has 14 residues. Trimming cost V 5 bases and J 8 bases, with 18 bases left between them. The DNA of the CDR3 is TGTGCCAGCAGCCCAATTGTGAGAACGGACGAAGCTTTCTTT. Amino acid sequence: CASSPIVRTDEAFF.

This clonotype turned up a few times. V is TRBV12-3 or TRBV12-4 and J is TRBJ1-5, with D possibly TRBD1 on 6 matching bases. This CDR3 region has 14 residues. The V end was cut by 3 bases, the J end by 2 bases, with 8 bases between. The DNA of the CDR3 is TGTGCCAGCAGTTTCTCAGGGGGCAATCAGCCCCAGCATTTT. It yields the protein CASSFSGGNQPQHF.

V usage is TRBV4-2 and J usage is TRBJ1-1; 7 bases line up with TRBD1. The junction had 1 base not matched to a gene; V was cut back by 6 bases and J by 0 bases. The CDR3 spans 13 residues. Germline V lookup: CDR1 LGHNA, CDR2 YNFKEQ. The CDR3 is CASRQGLNTEAFF. The CDR3 DNA sequence: TGTGCCAGCAGACAGGGGTTGAACACTGAAGCTTTCTTT.

The chain has TRBV27 and TRBJ2-2; 9 nucleotides match TRBD1. Germline values: CDR1 MNHEY, CDR2 SMNVEV (reference sequence). The V gene end was trimmed by 3 bases and the J gene end by 7 bases; junction bases not matched to a gene: 9. This CDR3 contains 16 residues. The CDR3 region has the DNA TGTGCCAGCAGTTTTTACCGGGACAGGGCCGGCGGGGAGCTGTTTTTT. This translates into CASSFYRDRAGGELFF.

This chain links TRBV28 with TRBJ2-7; D gene ambiguous. V lost 7 bases and J 5 bases, leaving 15 bases between the germline ends. The CDR3 consists of 13 residues. Germline V CDR1 and CDR2: MDHEN, SYDVKM. This chain's CDR3 is CASTPPWANEQYF. CDR3 sequence (DNA): TGTGCCAGCACCCCCCCGTGGGCCAACGAGCAGTACTTC.

This clonotype was picked up a small number of times. This chain joins TRBV7-2 and TRBJ2-2; D gene ambiguous. Trimming stripped 1 base from V and 4 bases from J, with 13 bases between. The CDR3 contains 16 residues. Looked up from germline, CDR1 is SGHTA and CDR2 is FQGNSA. The CDR3 loop is CASSLGRQVATGELFF. DNA for the CDR3: TGTGCCAGCAGCTTAGGTCGGCAGGTGGCCACCGGGGAGCTGTTTTTT.

This clonotype was detected a few times. The gene calls are TRBV5-1 and TRBJ2-3, with D possibly being TRBD2 (5 bases). Germline V gene sequence: CDR1 SGHRS, CDR2 YFSETQ. The CDR3 sequence is 15 residues long. V lost 5 bases, J lost 3 bases, and 16 bases lay in between. This chain's CDR3 is CASSWGSGGTDTQYF. In nucleotides, the CDR3 is TGCGCCAGCAGTTGGGGTTCTGGCGGGACAGATACGCAGTATTTT.

The chain uses TRBV12-3 or TRBV12-4 and TRBJ2-3, with D possibly being TRBD1 or TRBD2 (5 bases each). The CDR3 spans 13 residues. V lost 6 bases and J 2 bases, leaving 9 bases between the germline ends. In DNA form, the CDR3 reads TGTGCCAGCAGGGGGGTGAACACAGATACGCAGTATTTT. Translated: CASRGVNTDTQYF.

This chain joins TRBV20-1 and TRBJ2-1; D perhaps matches TRBD1 (6 bases). V lost 5 bases and J 3 bases, leaving 14 bases between the germline ends. The CDR3 runs to 14 residues. The germline gives CDR1 DFQATT, CDR2 SNEGSKA (reference sequence). The CDR3 loop reads CSAPPATGYNEQFF. The CDR3 nucleotides are TGCAGTGCTCCCCCCGCGACAGGCTACAATGAGCAGTTCTTC.

The DNA of the CDR3 is TGTGCCAGCAAGGGGTTCACCTACAATGAGCAGTTCTTC. It codes for CASKGFTYNEQFF. The chain couples TRBV27 to TRBJ2-1, with D perhaps matching TRBD1 (5 bases). Germline CDR1 and CDR2: MNHEY and SMNVEV (reference sequence). The V end was cut by 7 bases, the J end by 2 bases, with 9 bases between. The CDR3 has 13 amino acids.